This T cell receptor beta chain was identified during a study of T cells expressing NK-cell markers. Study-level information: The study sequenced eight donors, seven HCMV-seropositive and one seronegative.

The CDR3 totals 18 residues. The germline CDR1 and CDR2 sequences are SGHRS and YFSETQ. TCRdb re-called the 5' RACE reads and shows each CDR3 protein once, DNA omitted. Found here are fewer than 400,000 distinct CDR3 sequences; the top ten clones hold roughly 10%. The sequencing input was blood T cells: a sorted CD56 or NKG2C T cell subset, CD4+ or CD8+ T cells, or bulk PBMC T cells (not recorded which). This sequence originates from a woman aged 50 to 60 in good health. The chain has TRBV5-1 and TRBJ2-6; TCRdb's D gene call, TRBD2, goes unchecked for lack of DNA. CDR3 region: CASSPGPGGPSGANVLTF.